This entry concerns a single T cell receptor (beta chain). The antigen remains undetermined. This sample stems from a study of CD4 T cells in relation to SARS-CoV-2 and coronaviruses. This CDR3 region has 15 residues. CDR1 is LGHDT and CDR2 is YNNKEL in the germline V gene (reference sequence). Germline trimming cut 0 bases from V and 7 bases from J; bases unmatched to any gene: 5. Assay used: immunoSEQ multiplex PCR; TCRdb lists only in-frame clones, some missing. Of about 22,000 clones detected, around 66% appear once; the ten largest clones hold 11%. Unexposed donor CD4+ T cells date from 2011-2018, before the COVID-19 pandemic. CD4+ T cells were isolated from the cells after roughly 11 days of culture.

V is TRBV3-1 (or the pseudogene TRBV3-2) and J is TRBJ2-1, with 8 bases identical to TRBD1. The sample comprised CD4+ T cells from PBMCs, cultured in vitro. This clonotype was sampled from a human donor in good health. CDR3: CASSQDRGHWNEQFF. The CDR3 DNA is TGTGCCAGCAGCCAAGACAGGGGGCATTGGAATGAGCAGTTCTTC.